The 32 T cell receptor beta chains reported below all come from one sample, sequenced in a study of vaccination effects on CD4 cells after COVID-19. Antigens for these TCRs are unknown. Peptide-pool stimulation followed by sequencing identified expanded antigen-specific CD4+ clonotypes in the ViraFEST assay. The authors isolated CD4+ T cells after approximately 9 days of culture. The participants, recipients of two vaccine doses, got either BNT162b2 or mRNA-1273. The protocol was immunoSEQ multiplex PCR, while the TCRdb copy is restricted to in-frame clones and leaves out a portion. The sample includes more than 13,000 clones, approximately 68% of them seen just once. Sample: CD4+ T cells from PBMCs cultured with HCoV-NL63 spike peptides, taken after COVID-19 vaccination. These receptors were collected from a human donor who received a COVID-19 vaccine.

The rearrangement links TRBV9 to TRBJ2-7; 7 bases agree with TRBD1. CDR3 length: 15 amino acids. The V gene end was trimmed by 4 bases and the J gene end by 3 bases; junction bases not matched to a gene: 10. Germline values: CDR1 SGDLS, CDR2 YYNGEE. The DNA of the CDR3 is TGTGCCAGCAGCCCAGGGACAGTGGACGGCTACGAGCAGTACTTC. Amino acid sequence: CASSPGTVDGYEQYF.

The chain employs TRBV5-1 and TRBJ1-4; 7 bases match TRBD1. J lost 0 bases, V lost 4 bases, and 3 bases had no gene match. The CDR3 has 15 residues. Germline CDR1 is SGHRS and CDR2 is YFSETQ. CDR3 in DNA: TGCGCCAGCAGCCCCGGGACAGCAACTAATGAAAAACTGTTTTTT. Translated: CASSPGTATNEKLFF.

The chain uses TRBV15 and TRBJ2-6; 7 bases fit TRBD1. V was pared by 7 bases and J by 2 bases, with 11 bases of the junction left unmatched. The CDR3 is 17 residues long. Per germline, CDR1 LNHNV and CDR2 YYDKDF (reference sequence). This chain's CDR3 is CATNPGGHGAGANVLTF. The CDR3 DNA is TGTGCCACCAACCCAGGGGGTCACGGCGCTGGGGCCAACGTCCTGACTTTC.

The CDR3 DNA reads TGTGCCAGCAGCCAAGATGGGGGTGGCGCCCCCTACGAGCAGTACTTC. Residues: CASSQDGGGAPYEQYF. The genes are TRBV4-2 and TRBJ2-7; D is possibly TRBD1 or TRBD2 (5 bases each). Trimming took 0 bases from V and 2 from J, leaving 14 bases between them. There are 16 residues in the CDR3. The germline V gene encodes CDR1 LGHNA and CDR2 YNFKEQ.

The J gene is TRBJ2-7, the V gene TRBV24-1, with TRBD2 matching 9 bases. In germline, CDR1 is KGHDR, CDR2 SFDVKD. The CDR3 length is 18 residues. The trim removed 7 bases at V and 2 bases at J, leaving 17 bases unmatched. In DNA, the CDR3 is TGTGCCACCAGCCCCGGGGTTAGCGGGAGAGGGGCCCCCTACGAGCAGTACTTC. It is translated as CATSPGVSGRGAPYEQYF.

This sequence joins TRBV9 and TRBJ1-2; no clear D gene. CDR1 and CDR2 from the germline V gene are SGDLS and YYNGEE. CDR3 length: 17 residues. V lost 1 base, J lost 0 bases, and 16 bases lay in between. The CDR3 is CASSVTTGGRPNYGYTF. DNA for the CDR3: TGTGCCAGCAGCGTAACGACCGGTGGGCGACCTAACTATGGCTACACCTTC.

This clone has a single count. The chain links TRBV29-1 to TRBJ1-2; the match to TRBD1 covers 9 bases. Germline CDR1 SQVTM, CDR2 ANQGSEA. The V gene end was trimmed by 5 bases and the J gene end by 6 bases; junction bases not matched to a gene: 7. CDR3 length: 13 amino acids. The CDR3 DNA is TGCAGCGTTAGTTTGGGACAGGGAAATGGCTACACCTTC. Translated, it gives CSVSLGQGNGYTF.

V gene TRBV6-2 or TRBV6-3 combines with J gene TRBJ2-1; unclear D gene. Per the germline V gene, CDR1 is MNHEY and CDR2 is SVGEGT. Deletions cut 2 bases from V and 5 bases from J, with 10 bases between. The CDR3 is 14 amino acids. CDR3 region: CASSYDVGNNEQFF. The CDR3 DNA reads as TGTGCCAGCAGTTACGATGTGGGCAACAATGAGCAGTTCTTC.

A few counts support this clone. The CDR3 region is CASSTRQGSGNTIYF. The CDR3 DNA follows: TGTGCCAGCAGTACCAGACAGGGCTCTGGAAACACCATATATTTT. The V and J genes are TRBV27 and TRBJ1-3; 7 bases align to TRBD1. This CDR3 spans 15 amino acids. After removal of 5 bases from V and 0 bases from J, the junction contained 4 bases not matched to a gene. The germline V gene encodes CDR1 MNHEY and CDR2 SMNVEV (reference sequence).

This rearrangement joins TRBV19 to TRBJ1-5; possibly TRBD1 for D (5 bases). CDR1 and CDR2 from the germline V gene are LNHDA and SQIVND (reference sequence). Trimming pared 6 bases from V and 6 bases from J, leaving 18 bases between. The CDR3 loop spans 15 amino acids. The CDR3 DNA reads TGTGCCAGTAGATGGGGGGAAGGTTGGGGTCAGCCCCAGCATTTT. Translating it yields CASRWGEGWGQPQHF.

This chain links TRBV7-9 with TRBJ1-5; 7 nucleotides match TRBD1. The CDR3 sequence is 14 residues long. With V trimmed by 3 bases and J by 5 bases, 4 bases remained unmatched. From germline, CDR1 is SEHNR and CDR2 FQNEAQ (reference sequence). This CDR3 reads CASSLTGSDQPQHF. Here the CDR3 DNA reads TGTGCCAGCAGCTTGACAGGGTCGGATCAGCCCCAGCATTTT.

The V and J genes are TRBV3-1 (or the pseudogene TRBV3-2) and TRBJ1-5; weak D call: TRBD1 (5 bases). Germline CDR1 and CDR2: LGHDT and YNNKEL (reference sequence). V lost 0 bases and J 13 bases, leaving 13 bases between the germline ends. The CDR3 length is 13 residues. The CDR3 spells CASSQDRWGEQHF. As DNA, the CDR3 is TGTGCCAGCAGCCAAGATCGTTGGGGGGAACAGCATTTT.

This clone appeared a few times. V usage is TRBV20-1 and J usage is TRBJ1-1; D gene uncertain. Germline V lookup: CDR1 DFQATT, CDR2 SNEGSKA (reference sequence). V was shortened by 5 bases and J by 10 bases, with 14 bases between the two germline ends. The CDR3 covers 11 residues. The CDR3 DNA reads as TGCAGTGCTGCGACACGCCGAGGAGCTTTCTTT. Its translation is CSAATRRGAFF.

This chain links TRBV28 with TRBJ1-6; 7 bases align to TRBD1. Germline values: CDR1 MDHEN, CDR2 SYDVKM. The J segment lost 5 bases and the V segment lost 6 bases, leaving 7 bases of the junction unmatched. The CDR3 totals 15 residues. CDR3 coding DNA: TGTGCCAGCAGCTTTCTGACAGGGAATAATTCACCCCTCCACTTT. This encodes CASSFLTGNNSPLHF. The full variable domain, in which reference TRBV28 and TRBJ1-6 provide the parts outside the CDR3, is DVKVTQSSRYLVKRTGEKVFLECVQDMDHENMFWYRQDPGLGLRLIYFSYDVKMKEKGDIPEGYSVSREKKERFSLILESASTNQTSMYLCASSFLTGNNSPLHFGNGTRLTVT.

This clone was seen only a few times. The chain couples TRBV27 to TRBJ1-1; no firm D call. The CDR3 loop spans 13 amino acids. The ends were cut back, 3 bases at V and 10 bases at J, with 15 bases in the middle. Germline CDR1 reads MNHEY; CDR2 reads SMNVEV (reference sequence). CDR3 nucleotides: TGTGCCAGCAGTTTTGCCGGGGAAATGACAGCTTTCTTT. Amino acid sequence: CASSFAGEMTAFF.

The CDR3 sequence is CASCPGSQNTEAFF. The CDR3 DNA reads TGTGCCAGCTGCCCCGGGAGCCAGAACACTGAAGCTTTCTTT. The chain employs TRBV3-1 (or the pseudogene TRBV3-2) and TRBJ1-1; no firm D call. The V end lost 8 bases, the J end lost 1 base, and 14 bases lay between the germline ends. This CDR3 spans 14 amino acids. Germline-derived CDR1 and CDR2 are LGHDT and YNNKEL (reference sequence).

CDR3 loop: CASSLFGLAGLNEQFF. Written as DNA, the CDR3 is TGTGCCAGCAGTTTATTCGGACTAGCGGGACTCAATGAGCAGTTCTTC. The chain uses TRBV28 and TRBJ2-1; 12 bases fit TRBD2. CDR1 is MDHEN and CDR2 is SYDVKM in the germline V gene. The CDR3 sequence is 16 residues long. J lost 6 bases, V lost 1 base, and 4 bases had no gene match.

V and J are TRBV7-2 and TRBJ1-6; maybe TRBD1 (5 bases). CDR1 SGHTA and CDR2 FQGNSA come from the germline V gene. The ends were cut back, 6 bases at V and 9 bases at J, with 18 bases in the middle. The CDR3 runs to 15 residues. CDR3 region: CASRSKGVLRSPLHF. The DNA of the CDR3 is TGTGCCAGCAGGAGTAAAGGGGTGTTGCGTTCACCCCTCCACTTT. The whole variable domain, remainder taken from reference TRBV7-2 and TRBJ1-6, is GAGVSQSPSNKVTEKGKDVELRCDPISGHTALYWYRQSLGQGLEFLIYFQGNSAPDKSGLPSDRFSAERTGGSVSTLTIQRTQQEDSAVYLCASRSKGVLRSPLHFGNGTRLTVT.

The rearrangement links TRBV28 to TRBJ2-1; D call uncertain. This CDR3 is 11 amino acids long. Germline values: CDR1 MDHEN, CDR2 SYDVKM. The V end was cut by 7 bases, the J end by 8 bases, with 9 bases between. In DNA, the CDR3 is TGTGCCAGCACCCGAATCGATGAGCAGTTCTTC. It translates to CASTRIDEQFF.

This clone is a singleton in its sample. This chain connects TRBV6-5 to TRBJ1-1, with TRBD1 identical over 9 bases. Germline-derived CDR1 and CDR2 are MNHEY and SVGAGI. The CDR3 has 14 amino acids. The junction had 5 bases not matched to a gene; V was cut back by 2 bases and J by 7 bases. This CDR3 is CASSYGDRDGEAFF. The CDR3 bases are TGTGCCAGCAGTTACGGGGACAGGGACGGTGAAGCTTTCTTT.

This chain uses TRBV30 with TRBJ2-3, with D unresolved. The germline V and J ends were trimmed by 5 bases and 2 bases, with 35 bases remaining between them. This CDR3 contains 21 residues. CDR1 and CDR2 from the germline V gene are GTSNPN and SVGIG (reference sequence). CDR3 in amino acids: CAWVLSLLLKYYGVNTDTQYF. Written as DNA, the CDR3 is TGTGCCTGGGTCCTTTCTCTTCTTCTAAAATACTATGGGGTAAACACAGATACGCAGTATTTT. Using reference TRBV30 and TRBJ2-3 for the parts outside the CDR3, the full variable domain is SQTIHQWPATLVQPVGSPLSLECTVEGTSNPNLYWYRQAAGRGLQLLFYSVGIGQISSEVPQNLSASRPQDRQFILSSKKLLLSDSGFYLCAWVLSLLLKYYGVNTDTQYFGPGTRLTVL.

The rearrangement links TRBV28 to TRBJ1-6; D perhaps matches TRBD1 (5 bases). The ends were cut back, 8 bases at V and 2 bases at J, with 10 bases in the middle. Germline CDR1 reads MDHEN; CDR2 reads SYDVKM. The CDR3 totals 14 residues. The CDR3 DNA is TGTGCCAGCGGCCCGACAGCCTATAATTCACCCCTCCACTTT. Amino acids: CASGPTAYNSPLHF. The variable domain in full, with the rest retrieved from reference TRBV28 and TRBJ1-6, is DVKVTQSSRYLVKRTGEKVFLECVQDMDHENMFWYRQDPGLGLRLIYFSYDVKMKEKGDIPEGYSVSREKKERFSLILESASTNQTSMYLCASGPTAYNSPLHFGNGTRLTVT.

V gene TRBV19 combines with J gene TRBJ2-6, with D possibly TRBD1 on 5 matching bases. V lost 3 bases and J lost 4, with 10 bases in between. Germline V gives CDR1 LNHDA, CDR2 SQIVND (reference sequence). The CDR3 runs to 15 residues. CDR3 loop: CASSIWGVGANVLTF. The CDR3 region has the DNA TGTGCCAGTAGTATTTGGGGCGTGGGGGCCAACGTCCTGACTTTC.

The rearrangement joins TRBV10-3 to TRBJ2-1, with D possibly TRBD2 on 5 matching bases. V lost 0 bases to trimming and J lost 4 bases, with 16 bases between them. The CDR3 is made up of 17 amino acids. The germline V gene has CDR1 ENHRY and CDR2 SYGVKD. This CDR3 reads CAISESSPSGPYNEQFF. In DNA, the CDR3 is TGTGCCATCAGTGAGTCGAGTCCCAGCGGCCCTTACAATGAGCAGTTCTTC.

The genes are TRBV7-9 and TRBJ2-7; 9 bases map to TRBD2. The CDR3 runs to 16 residues. Germline V gene lookup returns CDR1 SEHNR and CDR2 FQNEAQ (reference sequence). Trimming cost V 4 bases and J 2 bases; bases outside gene matches: 9. The CDR3 DNA is TGTGCCAGCAGCTCCATCCTGACTAGCGGAACCTACGAGCAGTACTTC. This sequence encodes CASSSILTSGTYEQYF.

This clone was detected a few times. The CDR3 region is CASSLSGGVTGELFF. CDR3 in DNA: TGCGCCAGCAGCCTAAGTGGAGGGGTGACCGGGGAGCTGTTTTTT. The chain is built from TRBV4-1 and TRBJ2-2, with a weak D call TRBD2 (6 bases). Per the germline V gene, CDR1 is MGHRA and CDR2 is YSYEKL. The CDR3 runs 15 residues. Trimming removed 4 bases from V and 5 bases from J, with 14 bases in between.

The chain joins TRBV5-1 to TRBJ1-1, with a weak D call TRBD1 (5 bases). Germline CDR1 and CDR2: SGHRS and YFSETQ. The CDR3 has 18 amino acids. Trimming pared 0 bases from V and 0 bases from J, leaving 18 bases between. CDR3 sequence reads: CASSLVGVGSLMNTEAFF. The CDR3 nucleotides are TGCGCCAGCAGCTTGGTGGGGGTGGGCAGTCTCATGAACACTGAAGCTTTCTTT.

CDR3 residues: CAISASYLQPGKTGELFF. CDR3 DNA: TGTGCCATCAGTGCTAGCTATCTTCAGCCGGGGAAAACCGGGGAGCTGTTTTTT. V and J are TRBV10-3 and TRBJ2-2; a possible D gene is TRBD2 (5 bases). Trimming cost V 4 bases and J 5 bases, with 23 bases left between them. There are 18 residues in the CDR3. Germline CDR1 ENHRY, CDR2 SYGVKD.

The chain combines TRBV6-5 with TRBJ1-1, with D perhaps TRBD1 (5 bases). Germline CDR1 reads MNHEY; CDR2 reads SVGAGI. Between the trimmed V and J ends, which lost 8 bases and 0 bases, there was a span of 13 bases. The CDR3 is 14 residues long. CDR3 bases: TGTGCCAGCCGCGGGGGAGCCATGAACACTGAAGCTTTCTTT. Its translation: CASRGGAMNTEAFF.

This clone was observed a handful of times. The CDR3 nucleotides read TGCGCCAGCTCCGACTTGGGCGAGCAGTACTTC. Translation gives CASSDLGEQYF. The V gene is TRBV5-1, the J gene TRBJ2-7; D is unresolved. Deletions cut 7 bases from V and 6 bases from J, with 11 bases between. Germline CDR1 is SGHRS and CDR2 is YFSETQ. The CDR3 length is 11 residues.

The V call is TRBV18, the J call TRBJ2-4; no clear D gene. Germline CDR1 is KGHSH and CDR2 is LQKENI. Deletions cut 2 bases from V and 0 bases from J, with 2 bases between. The length of the CDR3 is 13 residues. The CDR3 sequence is CASSPVAKNIQYF. As DNA, the CDR3 is TGTGCCAGCTCACCAGTAGCCAAAAACATTCAGTACTTC.

The CDR3 nucleotides are TGTGCCAGCAGCTGGGACAACACTGAAGCTTTCTTT. Translated, it gives CASSWDNTEAFF. This sequence joins TRBV7-9 and TRBJ1-1, with a weak D call TRBD1 (5 bases). V gave up 4 bases and J gave up 2 bases, with 5 bases separating them. The CDR3 runs 12 residues. Germline lookup yields CDR1 SEHNR and CDR2 FQNEAQ (reference sequence).